The rows below give T cell receptor beta chains drawn from one sample of a study of CD8 T cells in Susac syndrome. MiXCR was run by TCRdb on the immunoSEQ multiplex PCR reads, yielding one entry per CDR3 protein. The data show some 180,000 distinct CDR3 sequences, about 93% seen once. The sample was CD4+ T cells from PBMCs. Every receptor here comes from a human donor in good health. CDR3s include the opening cysteine and the closing phenylalanine or tryptophan. The D gene is left open where the match is weak. Where a row states a size, it is once, few, many or the class of an expanded clone; other rows omit it.

few	TRBV6-1	TRBD1	TRBJ2-7	CASQTGMLYEQYF	TGTGCCAGTCAGACAGGGATGCTCTACGAGCAGTACTTC
-	TRBV6-1	TRBD2	TRBJ2-5	CASSQGSGGVMETQYF	TGTGCCAGCAGTCAGGGTAGCGGGGGGGTGATGGAGACCCAGTACTTC
-	TRBV7-9	-	TRBJ2-3	CASSWAGTDTQYF	TGTGCCAGCAGCTGGGCGGGGACAGATACGCAGTATTTT
-	TRBV9	-	TRBJ2-3	CASTEGGRTDTQYF	TGTGCCAGCACGGAGGGGGGTCGCACAGATACGCAGTATTTT
once	TRBV20-1	-	TRBJ2-5	CSARNQETQYF	TGCAGTGCTAGAAACCAAGAGACCCAGTACTTC
-	TRBV3-1	-	TRBJ1-5	CASSPSNSGNQPQHF	TGTGCCAGCAGCCCATCTAACTCCGGCAATCAGCCCCAGCATTTT
once	TRBV5-1	-	TRBJ2-6	CASTWGMISGANVLTF	TGCGCCAGCACCTGGGGTATGATCTCTGGGGCCAACGTCCTGACTTTC
-	TRBV19	TRBD2	TRBJ2-6	CASSIRLAGQAVGANVLTF	TGTGCCAGTAGTATCCGGTTAGCGGGGCAAGCTGTCGGGGCCAACGTCCTGACTTTC
-	TRBV6-2/TRBV6-3	TRBD1	TRBJ2-7	CTRQGITEQYF	TGTACAAGACAGGGAATAACCGAGCAGTACTTC
-	TRBV12-3/TRBV12-4	-	TRBJ2-7	CASSPQGNTYEQYF	TGTGCCAGCAGTCCACAGGGTAATACCTACGAGCAGTACTTC
-	TRBV11-3	-	TRBJ2-1	CASSRTSNEQFF	TGTGCCAGCAGCCGAACCAGTAATGAGCAGTTCTTC
-	TRBV12-3/TRBV12-4	-	TRBJ1-2	CASSFPPTRKSTF	TGTGCCAGCAGTTTCCCCCCTACACGGAAGTCCACCTTC
-	TRBV9	-	TRBJ2-2	CASSLSGLNTGELFF	TGTGCCAGCAGCTTGTCGGGGCTGAACACCGGGGAGCTGTTTTTT
-	TRBV18	TRBD1	TRBJ2-7	CASSRIQGAKQYF	TGTGCCAGCTCAAGAATACAGGGGGCGAAGCAGTACTTC
-	TRBV2	TRBD1	TRBJ2-2	CACTGTGLTGELFF	TGTGCCTGCACCGGGACAGGGCTCACCGGGGAGCTGTTTTTT
-	TRBV6-5	-	TRBJ2-4	CASSGSWDIQHF	TGTGCCAGCAGTGGGTCGTGGGACATTCAGCACTTC
-	TRBV7-9	-	TRBJ1-1	CVSSQIGEEAFF	TGTGTCAGCAGTCAGATAGGAGAAGAAGCTTTCTTT
-	TRBV28	-	TRBJ1-2	CASSLKGDYGYTF	TGTGCCAGCAGTTTGAAGGGCGACTATGGCTACACCTTC
-	TRBV9	TRBD1	TRBJ1-5	CASSVGTGAQPQHF	TGTGCCAGCAGCGTAGGGACAGGGGCTCAGCCCCAGCATTTT